This T cell receptor (beta chain) derives from a study of blood T cell repertoires in COVID-19. Clones were sequenced by immunoSEQ multiplex PCR, and TCRdb holds only the in-frame ones, with some missing. The sample lists over 250,000 clones; 70% to 90% were seen once. A Seattle source enrolled patients during active infection and followed them longitudinally. The CDR3 contains 18 residues. The germline V gene encodes CDR1 MDHEN and CDR2 SYDVKM. V was clipped by 6 bases and J by 0 bases, with 21 bases between them. The sequence derives from a woman aged 50 to 65 with COVID-19, enrolled during active disease. The chain links TRBV28 to TRBJ1-5; perhaps TRBD1 as D (6 bases). The sequencing sample was made of peripheral blood. The CDR3 region has the DNA TGTGCCAGCAGCTATATCCGACAGGAGATCTATAGCAATCAGCCCCAGCATTTT. Protein: CASSYIRQEIYSNQPQHF. Supplemented by reference TRBV28 and TRBJ1-5, the full variable domain reads DVKVTQSSRYLVKRTGEKVFLECVQDMDHENMFWYRQDPGLGLRLIYFSYDVKMKEKGDIPEGYSVSREKKERFSLILESASTNQTSMYLCASSYIRQEIYSNQPQHFGDGTRLSIL.